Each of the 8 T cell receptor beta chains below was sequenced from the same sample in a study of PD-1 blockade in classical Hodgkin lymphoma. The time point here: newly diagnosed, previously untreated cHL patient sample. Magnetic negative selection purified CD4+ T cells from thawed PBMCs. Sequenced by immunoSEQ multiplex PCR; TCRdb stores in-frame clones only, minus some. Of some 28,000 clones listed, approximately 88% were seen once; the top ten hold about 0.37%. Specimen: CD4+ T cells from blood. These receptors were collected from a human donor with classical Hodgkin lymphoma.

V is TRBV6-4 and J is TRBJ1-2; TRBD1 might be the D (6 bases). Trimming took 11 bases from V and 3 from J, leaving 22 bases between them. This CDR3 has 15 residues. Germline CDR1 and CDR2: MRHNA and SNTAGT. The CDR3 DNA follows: TGTGCCCGACGGACAGTCGGAGTACGCGACTATGGCTACACCTTC. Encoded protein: CARRTVGVRDYGYTF.

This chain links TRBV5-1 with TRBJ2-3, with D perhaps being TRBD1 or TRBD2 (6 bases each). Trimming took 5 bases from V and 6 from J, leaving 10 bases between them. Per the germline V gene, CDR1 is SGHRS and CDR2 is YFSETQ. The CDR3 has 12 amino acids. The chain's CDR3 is CASRMGGDTQYF. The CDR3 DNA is TGCGCCAGCAGGATGGGGGGCGATACGCAGTATTTT.

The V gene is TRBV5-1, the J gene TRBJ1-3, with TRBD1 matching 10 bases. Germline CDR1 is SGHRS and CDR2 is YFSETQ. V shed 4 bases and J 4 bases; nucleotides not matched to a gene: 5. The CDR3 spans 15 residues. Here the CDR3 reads CASSIGTGDGNTIYF. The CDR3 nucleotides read TGCGCCAGCAGCATCGGGACAGGGGACGGAAACACCATATATTTT.

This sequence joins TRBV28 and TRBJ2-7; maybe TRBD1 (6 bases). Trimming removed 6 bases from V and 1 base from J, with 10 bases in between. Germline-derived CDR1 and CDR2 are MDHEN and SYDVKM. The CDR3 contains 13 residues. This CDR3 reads CASRKQGSYEQYF. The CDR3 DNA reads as TGTGCCAGCAGGAAACAGGGATCCTACGAGCAGTACTTC.

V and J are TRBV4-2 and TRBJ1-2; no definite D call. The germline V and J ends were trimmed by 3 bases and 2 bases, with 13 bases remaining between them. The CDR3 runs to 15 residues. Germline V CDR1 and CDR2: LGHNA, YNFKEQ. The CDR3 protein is CASSQVADINYGYTF. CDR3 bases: TGTGCCAGCAGCCAGGTAGCTGACATAAACTATGGCTACACCTTC.

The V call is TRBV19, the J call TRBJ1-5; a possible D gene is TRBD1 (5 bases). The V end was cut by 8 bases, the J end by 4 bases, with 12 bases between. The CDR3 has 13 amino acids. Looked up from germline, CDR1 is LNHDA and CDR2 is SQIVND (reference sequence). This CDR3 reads CASRDVLNQPQHF. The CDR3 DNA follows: TGTGCCAGTCGGGACGTCCTTAATCAGCCCCAGCATTTT.

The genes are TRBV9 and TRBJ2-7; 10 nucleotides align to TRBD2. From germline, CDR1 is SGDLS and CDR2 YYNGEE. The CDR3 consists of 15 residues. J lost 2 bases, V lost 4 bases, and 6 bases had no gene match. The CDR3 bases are TGTGCCAGCAGCTTCTCCGGGACTAGCGCCTACGAGCAGTACTTC. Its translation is CASSFSGTSAYEQYF.

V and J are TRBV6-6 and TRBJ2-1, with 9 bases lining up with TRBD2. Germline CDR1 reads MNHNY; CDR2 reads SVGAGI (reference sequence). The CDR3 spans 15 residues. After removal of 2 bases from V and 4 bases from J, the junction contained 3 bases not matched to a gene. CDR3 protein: CASSYETSGYNEQFF. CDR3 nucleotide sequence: TGTGCCAGCAGTTACGAGACTAGCGGTTACAATGAGCAGTTCTTC.